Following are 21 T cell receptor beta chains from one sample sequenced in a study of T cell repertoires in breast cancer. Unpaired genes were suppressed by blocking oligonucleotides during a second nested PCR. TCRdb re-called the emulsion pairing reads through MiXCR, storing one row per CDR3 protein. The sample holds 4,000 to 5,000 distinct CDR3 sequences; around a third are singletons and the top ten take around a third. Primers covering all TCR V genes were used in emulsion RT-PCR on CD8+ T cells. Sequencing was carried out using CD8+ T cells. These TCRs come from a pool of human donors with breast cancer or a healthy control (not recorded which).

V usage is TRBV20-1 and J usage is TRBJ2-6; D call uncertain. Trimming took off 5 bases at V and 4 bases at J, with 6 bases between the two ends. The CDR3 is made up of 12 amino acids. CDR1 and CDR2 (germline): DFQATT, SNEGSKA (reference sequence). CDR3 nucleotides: TGCAGTGCTGGACCAGGGGCCAACGTCCTGACTTTC. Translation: CSAGPGANVLTF.

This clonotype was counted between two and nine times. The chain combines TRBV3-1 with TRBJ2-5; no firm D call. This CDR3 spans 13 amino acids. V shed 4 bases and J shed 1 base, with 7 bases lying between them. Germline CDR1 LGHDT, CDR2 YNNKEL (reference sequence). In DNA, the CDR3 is TGTGCCAGCAGCCCCCTGTCCCAAGAGACCCAGTACTTC. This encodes CASSPLSQETQYF.

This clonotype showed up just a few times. The CDR3 DNA reads as TGCGCCAGCAGCCCCTCGGGACAGGGGTTCGGCAATGAGCAGTTCTTC. Protein: CASSPSGQGFGNEQFF. This chain links TRBV5-1 with TRBJ2-1; 10 bases are a match to TRBD1. The trim removed 4 bases at V and 6 bases at J, leaving 10 bases unmatched. This CDR3 spans 16 amino acids. Germline CDR1 and CDR2: SGHRS and YFSETQ. Variable domain in full (rest from reference TRBV5-1 and TRBJ2-1): KAGVTQTPRYLIKTRGQQVTLSCSPISGHRSVSWYQQTPGQGLQFLFEYFSETQRNKGNFPGRFSGRQFSNSRSEMNVSTLELGDSALYLCASSPSGQGFGNEQFFGPGTRLTVL.

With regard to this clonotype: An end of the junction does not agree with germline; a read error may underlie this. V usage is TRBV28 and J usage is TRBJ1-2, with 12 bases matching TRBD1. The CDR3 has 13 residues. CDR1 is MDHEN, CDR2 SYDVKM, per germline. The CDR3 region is CASGFGDRGRDTF. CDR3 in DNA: TGTGCCAGCGGTTTTGGGGACAGGGGGCGTGACACCTTC.

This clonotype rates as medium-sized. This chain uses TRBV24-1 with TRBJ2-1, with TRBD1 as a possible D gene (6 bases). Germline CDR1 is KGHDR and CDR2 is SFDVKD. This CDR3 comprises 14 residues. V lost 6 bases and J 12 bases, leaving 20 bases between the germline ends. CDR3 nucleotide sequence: TGTGCCACCAGTCAACCGACAGGAGTACAGGGGCAGTTCTTC. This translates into CATSQPTGVQGQFF.

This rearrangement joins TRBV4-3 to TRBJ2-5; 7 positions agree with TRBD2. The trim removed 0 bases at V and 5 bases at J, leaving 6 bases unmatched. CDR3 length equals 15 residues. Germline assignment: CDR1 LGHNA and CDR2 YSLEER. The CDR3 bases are TGCGCCAGCAGCCAAGAGCTCCTCGGGGGGGAGACCCAGTACTTC. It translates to CASSQELLGGETQYF.

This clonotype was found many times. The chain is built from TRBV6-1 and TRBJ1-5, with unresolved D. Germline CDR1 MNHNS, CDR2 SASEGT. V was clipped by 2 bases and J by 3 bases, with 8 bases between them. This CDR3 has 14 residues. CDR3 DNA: TGTGCCAGCAGTGAAAAGCGGAACAATCAGCCCCAGCATTTT. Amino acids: CASSEKRNNQPQHF.

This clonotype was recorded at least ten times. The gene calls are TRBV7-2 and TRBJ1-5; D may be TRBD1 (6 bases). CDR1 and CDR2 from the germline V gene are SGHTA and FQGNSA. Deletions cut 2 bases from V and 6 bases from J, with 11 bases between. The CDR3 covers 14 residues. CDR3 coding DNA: TGTGCCAGCAGCTTAAGGGAGGGGGGTCAGCCCCAGCATTTT. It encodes CASSLREGGQPQHF.

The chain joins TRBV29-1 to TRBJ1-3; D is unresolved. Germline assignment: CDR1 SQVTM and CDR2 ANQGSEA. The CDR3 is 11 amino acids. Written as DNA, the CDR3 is TGCAGTGCCCTCTCCAGAAACACCATATATTTT. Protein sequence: CSALSRNTIYF.

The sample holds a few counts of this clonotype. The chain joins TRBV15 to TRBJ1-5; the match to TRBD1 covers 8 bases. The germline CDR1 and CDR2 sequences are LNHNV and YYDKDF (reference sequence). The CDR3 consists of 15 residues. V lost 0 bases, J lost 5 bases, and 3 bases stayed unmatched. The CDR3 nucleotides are TGTGCCACCAGCAGAGAGGACAGGGAGGATCAGCCCCAGCATTTT. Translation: CATSREDREDQPQHF.

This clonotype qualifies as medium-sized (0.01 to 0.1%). CDR3 protein: CASRATLAEVSNEQFF. The CDR3 DNA reads as TGTGCCAGCAGAGCGACATTAGCGGAAGTATCCAATGAGCAGTTCTTC. The J gene is TRBJ2-1, the V gene TRBV6-2 or TRBV6-3; tentative D call: TRBD2 (6 bases). Trimming stripped 6 bases from V and 6 bases from J, with 21 bases between. The CDR3 runs to 16 residues. The V gene's germline CDR1 is MNHEY and CDR2 SVGEGT.

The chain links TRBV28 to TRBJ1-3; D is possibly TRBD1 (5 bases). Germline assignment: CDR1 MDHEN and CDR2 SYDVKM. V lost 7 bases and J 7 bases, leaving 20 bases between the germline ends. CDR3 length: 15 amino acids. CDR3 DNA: TGTGCCAGCACTACAGGAAGCCGGGAGAGCAACACCATATATTTT. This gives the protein CASTTGSRESNTIYF.

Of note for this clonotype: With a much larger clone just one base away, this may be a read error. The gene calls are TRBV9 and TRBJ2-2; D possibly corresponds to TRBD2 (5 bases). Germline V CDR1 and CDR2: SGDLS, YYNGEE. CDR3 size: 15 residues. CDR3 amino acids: CASSRSPYGTGELLF. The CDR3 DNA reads TGTGCCAGCAGTCGTAGCCCCTATGGAACCGGGGAGCTGCTTTTT.

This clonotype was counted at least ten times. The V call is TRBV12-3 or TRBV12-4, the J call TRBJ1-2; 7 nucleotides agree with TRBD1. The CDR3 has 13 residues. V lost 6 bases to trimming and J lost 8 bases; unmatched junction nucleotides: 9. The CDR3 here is CASSGTVSRGYTF. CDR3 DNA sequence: TGTGCCAGCAGCGGGACAGTGTCTCGCGGCTACACCTTC.

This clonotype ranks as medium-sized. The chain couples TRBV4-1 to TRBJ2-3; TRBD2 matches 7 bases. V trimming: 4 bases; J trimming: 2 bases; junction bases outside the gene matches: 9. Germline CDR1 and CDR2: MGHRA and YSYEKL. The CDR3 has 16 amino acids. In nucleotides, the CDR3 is TGCGCCAGCAGCCGCGAAGCGGGACGCATCACAGATACGCAGTATTTT. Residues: CASSREAGRITDTQYF.

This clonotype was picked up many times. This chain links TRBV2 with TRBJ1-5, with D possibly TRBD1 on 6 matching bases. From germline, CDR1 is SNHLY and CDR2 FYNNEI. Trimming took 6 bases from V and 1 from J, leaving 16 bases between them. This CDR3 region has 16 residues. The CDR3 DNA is TGTGCCAGCAGACAGGAAGGGGGGATAAGCAATCAGCCCCAGCATTTT. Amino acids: CASRQEGGISNQPQHF.

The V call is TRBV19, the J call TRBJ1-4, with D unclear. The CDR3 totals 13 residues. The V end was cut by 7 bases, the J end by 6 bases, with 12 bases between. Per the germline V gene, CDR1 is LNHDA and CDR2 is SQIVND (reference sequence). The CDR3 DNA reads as TGTGCCAGTACCCCAGGATTTCATGAAAAACTGTTTTTT. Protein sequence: CASTPGFHEKLFF.

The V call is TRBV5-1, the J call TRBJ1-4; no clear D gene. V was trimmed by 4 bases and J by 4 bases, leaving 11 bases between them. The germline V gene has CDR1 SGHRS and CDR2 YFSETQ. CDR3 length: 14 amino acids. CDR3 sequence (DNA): TGCGCCAGCAGCCCGGGTTGGGGTAATGAAAAACTGTTTTTT. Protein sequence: CASSPGWGNEKLFF.

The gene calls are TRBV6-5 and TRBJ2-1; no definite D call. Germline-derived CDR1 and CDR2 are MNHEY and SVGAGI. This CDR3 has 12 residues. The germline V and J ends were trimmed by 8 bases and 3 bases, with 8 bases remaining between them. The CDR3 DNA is TGTGCCAGCTGGCCGGGCTACAATGAGCAGTTCTTC. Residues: CASWPGYNEQFF.

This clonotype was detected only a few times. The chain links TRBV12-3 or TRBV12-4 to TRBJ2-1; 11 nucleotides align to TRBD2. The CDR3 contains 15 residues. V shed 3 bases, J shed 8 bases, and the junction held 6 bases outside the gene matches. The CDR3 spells CASSLGTSGFDEQFF. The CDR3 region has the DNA TGTGCCAGCAGTTTGGGGACTAGCGGTTTCGATGAGCAGTTCTTC.

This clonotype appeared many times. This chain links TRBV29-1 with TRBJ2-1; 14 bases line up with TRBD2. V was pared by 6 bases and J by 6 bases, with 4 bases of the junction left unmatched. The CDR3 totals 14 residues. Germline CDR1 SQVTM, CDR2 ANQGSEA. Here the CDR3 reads CSVRTSGRPNEQFF. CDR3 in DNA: TGCAGCGTCCGGACTAGCGGGAGGCCCAATGAGCAGTTCTTC.